These T cell receptor beta chains were read from a single sample in a study of shared clonotypes between healthy human individuals. Sequencing used immunoSEQ multiplex PCR; TCRdb keeps in-frame clones, though not all of them. The repertoire holds approximately 1.9 million clones, with 80% to 95% as singletons. The sample comprised naive CD8+ T cells from PBMCs. These receptors were taken from a young man in good health. Some clones in this sample may be carry-over from other donors' samples. Each CDR3 is given with its conserved first and last residue. The D gene is left open where the match is weak. Expanded clones get a size class; other rows say once, few or many, or leave the size out.

d_call j_call clone_size v_call cdr3_aa cdr3_nt
TRBD2 TRBJ2-3 . TRBV5-4 CASSHRLGGGDTQYF TGTGCCAGCAGCCACAGACTTGGCGGGGGAGATACGCAGTATTTT
. TRBJ2-7 . TRBV28 CASRYTGPYEQYF TGTGCCAGCAGGTATACAGGGCCCTACGAGCAGTACTTC
. TRBJ2-1 . TRBV27 CASNQDLSPYNEQFF TGTGCCAGCAACCAGGACCTCTCTCCCTACAATGAGCAGTTCTTC
. TRBJ1-5 . TRBV13 CASSLGRAGNQPQHF TGTGCCAGCAGCTTAGGAAGGGCTGGCAATCAGCCCCAGCATTTT
. TRBJ2-1 . TRBV6-5 CASSPRGALYNEQFF TGTGCCAGCAGTCCCCGGGGGGCCCTTTACAATGAGCAGTTCTTC
TRBD2 TRBJ2-7 . TRBV4-2 CASSQVVLEREYEQYF TGTGCCAGCAGCCAAGTCGTTCTCGAGCGGGAGTACGAGCAGTACTTC
TRBD2 TRBJ2-1 . TRBV28 CASSFPASGRARYNEQFF TGTGCCAGCAGTTTCCCCGCTAGCGGGAGGGCTCGGTACAATGAGCAGTTCTTC
. TRBJ2-1 . TRBV11-2 CASSLGSGSSYNEQFF TGTGCCAGCAGCTTAGGCTCAGGGAGCTCCTACAATGAGCAGTTCTTC
. TRBJ1-1 few TRBV14 CASSPSQGTEAFF TGTGCCAGCAGCCCAAGTCAGGGCACTGAAGCTTTCTTT
TRBD2 TRBJ2-1 . TRBV11-2 CASSLVAVSLAGNNEQFF TGTGCCAGCAGCTTAGTAGCAGTTAGTCTAGCGGGTAACAATGAGCAGTTCTTC
TRBD1 TRBJ1-3 . TRBV7-2 CASSPDRGPGNTIYF TGTGCCAGCAGCCCCGACAGGGGGCCTGGAAACACCATATATTTT
. TRBJ2-3 . TRBV28 CASSFSSRYTDTQYF TGTGCCAGCAGTTTTAGCAGCCGTTACACAGATACGCAGTATTTT
. TRBJ2-7 . TRBV4-3 CASSQDSTPSGAYEQYF TGCGCCAGCAGCCAAGACTCCACCCCTTCGGGGGCCTACGAGCAGTACTTC
TRBD2 TRBJ2-1 . TRBV9 CASSVGLAVTNEQFF TGTGCCAGCAGCGTAGGACTAGCGGTTACTAATGAGCAGTTCTTC
TRBD1 TRBJ1-2 . TRBV7-9 CASSSRTGMHYGYTF TGTGCCAGCAGTTCAAGGACAGGGATGCACTATGGCTACACCTTC
TRBD1 TRBJ1-2 . TRBV7-9 CASSLGAGTGDGYTF TGTGCCAGCAGCTTAGGGGCCGGGACAGGGGATGGCTACACCTTC
TRBD2 TRBJ2-7 . TRBV27 CASSAHRGGITYEQYF TGTGCCAGCAGTGCCCACCGGGGGGGTATCACCTACGAGCAGTACTTC
TRBD2 TRBJ2-1 . TRBV27 CASSIAGGVYNEQFF TGTGCCAGCAGTATAGCGGGAGGGGTTTACAATGAGCAGTTCTTC
. TRBJ1-1 . TRBV19 CASSIKVNTEAFF TGTGCCAGTAGTATCAAAGTCAACACTGAAGCTTTCTTT
TRBD2 TRBJ2-1 . TRBV29-1 CSATSGRAEQFF TGCAGCGCCACTAGCGGGAGGGCCGAGCAGTTCTTC
. TRBJ1-1 . TRBV19 CALSSVRGTEAFF TGTGCCCTCTCTTCTGTCAGGGGCACTGAAGCTTTCTTT
. TRBJ2-2 . TRBV9 CASSSRRGMGSTGELFF TGTGCCAGCAGCTCCCGCCGAGGAATGGGGAGCACCGGGGAGCTGTTTTTT